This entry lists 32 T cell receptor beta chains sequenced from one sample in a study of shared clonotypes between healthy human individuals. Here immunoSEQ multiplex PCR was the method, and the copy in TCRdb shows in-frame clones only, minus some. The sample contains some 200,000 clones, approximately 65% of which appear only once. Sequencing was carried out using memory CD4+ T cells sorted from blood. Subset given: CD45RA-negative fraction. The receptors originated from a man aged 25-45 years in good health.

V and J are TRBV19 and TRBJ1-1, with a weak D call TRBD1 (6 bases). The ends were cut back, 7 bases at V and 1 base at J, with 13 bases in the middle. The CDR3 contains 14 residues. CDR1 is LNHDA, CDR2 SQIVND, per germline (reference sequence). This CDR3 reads CASNSHRENTEAFF. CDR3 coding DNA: TGTGCCAGTAACAGTCACAGGGAGAACACTGAAGCTTTCTTT.

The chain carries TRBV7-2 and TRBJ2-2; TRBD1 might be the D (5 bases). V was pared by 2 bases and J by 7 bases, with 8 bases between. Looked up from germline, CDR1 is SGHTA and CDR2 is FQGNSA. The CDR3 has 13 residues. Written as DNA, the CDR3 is TGTGCCAGCAGCTTAAGGGGAAACGGGGAGCTGTTTTTT. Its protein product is CASSLRGNGELFF.

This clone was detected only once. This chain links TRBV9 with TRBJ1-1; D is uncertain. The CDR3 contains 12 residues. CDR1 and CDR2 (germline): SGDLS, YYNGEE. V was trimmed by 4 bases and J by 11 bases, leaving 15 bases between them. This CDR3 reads CASSPDGVIAFF. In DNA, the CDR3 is TGTGCCAGCAGCCCCGACGGGGTCATCGCTTTCTTT.

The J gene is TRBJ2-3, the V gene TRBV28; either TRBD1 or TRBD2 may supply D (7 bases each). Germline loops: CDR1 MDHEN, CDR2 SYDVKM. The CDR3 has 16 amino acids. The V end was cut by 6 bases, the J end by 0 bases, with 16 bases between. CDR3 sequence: CASSPQGGGSTDTQYF. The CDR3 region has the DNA TGTGCCAGCAGCCCCCAGGGGGGAGGGAGCACAGATACGCAGTATTTT.

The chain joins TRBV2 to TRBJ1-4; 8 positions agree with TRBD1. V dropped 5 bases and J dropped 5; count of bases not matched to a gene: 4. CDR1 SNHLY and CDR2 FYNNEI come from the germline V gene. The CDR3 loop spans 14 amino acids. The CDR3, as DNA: TGTGCCAGCAGTAGGGACAGGCGGAATGAAAAACTGTTTTTT. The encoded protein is CASSRDRRNEKLFF.

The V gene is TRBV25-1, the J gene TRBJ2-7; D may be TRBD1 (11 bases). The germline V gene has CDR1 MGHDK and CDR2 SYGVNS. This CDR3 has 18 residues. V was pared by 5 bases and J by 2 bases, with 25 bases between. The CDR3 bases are TGTGCCAGCAGTCCCCCGGACAGGGGGCTAGCGGGAGCCTACGAGCAGTACTTC. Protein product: CASSPPDRGLAGAYEQYF.

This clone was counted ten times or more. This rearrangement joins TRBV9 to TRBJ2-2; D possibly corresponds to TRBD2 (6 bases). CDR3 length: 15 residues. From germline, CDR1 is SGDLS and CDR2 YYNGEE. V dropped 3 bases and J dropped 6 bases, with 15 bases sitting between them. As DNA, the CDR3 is TGTGCCAGCAGCGCAACGACGGGAGTCTCCGGGGAGCTGTTTTTT. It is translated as CASSATTGVSGELFF.

CDR3 nucleotides: TGTGCCAGCAGCCGGGGACAGTCTAGCAATCAGCCCCAGCATTTT. This translates into CASSRGQSSNQPQHF. V usage is TRBV7-2 and J usage is TRBJ1-5, with TRBD1 identical over 7 bases. Trimming cost V 5 bases and J 0 bases; bases outside gene matches: 4. The CDR3 has 15 residues. Germline CDR1 and CDR2: SGHTA and FQGNSA.

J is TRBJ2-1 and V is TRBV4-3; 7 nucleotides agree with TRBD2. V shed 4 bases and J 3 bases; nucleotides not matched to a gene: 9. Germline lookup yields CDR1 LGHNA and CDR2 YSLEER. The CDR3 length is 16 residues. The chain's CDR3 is CASSRGLAARYNEQFF. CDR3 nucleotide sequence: TGCGCCAGCAGCCGAGGGCTAGCGGCCCGCTACAATGAGCAGTTCTTC.

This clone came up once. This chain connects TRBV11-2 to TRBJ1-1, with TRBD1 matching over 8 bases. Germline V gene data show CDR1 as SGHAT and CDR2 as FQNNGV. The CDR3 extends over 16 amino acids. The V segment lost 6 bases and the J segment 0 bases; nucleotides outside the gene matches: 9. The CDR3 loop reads CASSSGQGGLNTEAFF. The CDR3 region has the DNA TGTGCCAGCAGTTCCGGACAGGGCGGGTTGAACACTGAAGCTTTCTTT.

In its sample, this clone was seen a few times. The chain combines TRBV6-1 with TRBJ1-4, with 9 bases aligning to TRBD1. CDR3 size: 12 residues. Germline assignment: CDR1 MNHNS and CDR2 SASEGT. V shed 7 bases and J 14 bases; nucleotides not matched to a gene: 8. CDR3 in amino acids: CASTPGDRALFF. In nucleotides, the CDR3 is TGTGCCAGCACCCCCGGGGACAGGGCGCTGTTTTTT.

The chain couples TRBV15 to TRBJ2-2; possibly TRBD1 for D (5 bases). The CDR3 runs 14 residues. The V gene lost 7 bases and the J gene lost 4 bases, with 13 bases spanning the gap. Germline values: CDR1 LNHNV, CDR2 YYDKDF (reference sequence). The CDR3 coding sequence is TGTGCCACCAAAAAACAGGCAATCACCGGGGAGCTGTTTTTT. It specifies CATKKQAITGELFF.

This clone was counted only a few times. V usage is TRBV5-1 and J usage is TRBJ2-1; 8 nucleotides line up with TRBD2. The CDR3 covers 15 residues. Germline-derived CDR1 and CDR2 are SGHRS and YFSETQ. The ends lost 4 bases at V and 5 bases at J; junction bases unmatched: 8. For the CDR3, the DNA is TGCGCCAGCAGCCAGAGCGGGAGCCTGGACAATGAGCAGTTCTTC. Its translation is CASSQSGSLDNEQFF.

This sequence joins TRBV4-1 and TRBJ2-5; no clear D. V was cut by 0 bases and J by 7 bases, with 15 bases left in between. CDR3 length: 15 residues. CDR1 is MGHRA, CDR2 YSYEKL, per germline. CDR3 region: CASSQDGSSSGTQYF. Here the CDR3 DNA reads TGCGCCAGCAGCCAAGATGGTTCGTCGTCAGGGACCCAGTACTTC.

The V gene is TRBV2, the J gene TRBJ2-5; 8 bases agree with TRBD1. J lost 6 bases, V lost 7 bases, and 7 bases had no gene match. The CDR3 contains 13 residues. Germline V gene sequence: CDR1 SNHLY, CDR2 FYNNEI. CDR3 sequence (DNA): TGTGCCAGCAACTCAGGGGGCCTGAAGACCCAGTACTTC. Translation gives CASNSGGLKTQYF.

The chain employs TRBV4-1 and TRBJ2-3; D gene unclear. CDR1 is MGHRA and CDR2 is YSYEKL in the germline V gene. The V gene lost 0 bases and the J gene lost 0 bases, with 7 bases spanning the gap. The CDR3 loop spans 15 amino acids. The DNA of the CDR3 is TGCGCCAGCAGCCAAGACATGTTTAGCACAGATACGCAGTATTTT. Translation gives CASSQDMFSTDTQYF.

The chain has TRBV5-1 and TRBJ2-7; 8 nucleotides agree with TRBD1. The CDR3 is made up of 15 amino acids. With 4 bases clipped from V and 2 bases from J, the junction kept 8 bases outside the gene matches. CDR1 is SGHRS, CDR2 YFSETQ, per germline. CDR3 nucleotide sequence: TGCGCCAGCAGCCTCGACAGGGGTCACGCCTACGAGCAGTACTTC. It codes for CASSLDRGHAYEQYF.

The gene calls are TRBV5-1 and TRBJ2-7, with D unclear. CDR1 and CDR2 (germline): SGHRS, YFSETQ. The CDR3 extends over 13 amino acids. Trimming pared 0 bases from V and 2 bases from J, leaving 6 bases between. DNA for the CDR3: TGCGCCAGCAGCTTGGTAGGTACCTACGAGCAGTACTTC. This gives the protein CASSLVGTYEQYF.

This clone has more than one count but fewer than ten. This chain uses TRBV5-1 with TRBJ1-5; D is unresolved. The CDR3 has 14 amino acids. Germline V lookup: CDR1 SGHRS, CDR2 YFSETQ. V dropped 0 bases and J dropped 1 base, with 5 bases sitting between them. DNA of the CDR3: TGCGCCAGCAGCTTGGGACCCAGCAATCAGCCCCAGCATTTT. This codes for CASSLGPSNQPQHF. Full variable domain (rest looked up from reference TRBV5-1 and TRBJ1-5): KAGVTQTPRYLIKTRGQQVTLSCSPISGHRSVSWYQQTPGQGLQFLFEYFSETQRNKGNFPGRFSGRQFSNSRSEMNVSTLELGDSALYLCASSLGPSNQPQHFGDGTRLSIL.

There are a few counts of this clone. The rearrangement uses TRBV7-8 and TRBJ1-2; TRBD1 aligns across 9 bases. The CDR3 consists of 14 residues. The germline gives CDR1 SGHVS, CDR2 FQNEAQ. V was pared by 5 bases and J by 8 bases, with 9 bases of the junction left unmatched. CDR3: CASSHIQGAEGYTF. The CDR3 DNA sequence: TGTGCCAGCAGCCATATACAGGGGGCAGAGGGCTACACCTTC. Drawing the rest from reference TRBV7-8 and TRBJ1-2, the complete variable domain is GAGVSQSPRYKVAKRGQDVALRCDPISGHVSLFWYQQALGQGPEFLTYFQNEAQLDKSGLPSDRFFAERPEGSVSTLKIQRTQQEDSAVYLCASSHIQGAEGYTFGSGTRLTVV.

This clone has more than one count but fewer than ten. CDR3 DNA: TGTGCCAGCAGTTACGGGGCATACTACGAGCAGTACTTC. It translates to CASSYGAYYEQYF. This rearrangement joins TRBV6-6 to TRBJ2-7; a weak D match, TRBD1 (5 bases). V was shortened by 2 bases and J by 3 bases, with 8 bases between the two germline ends. CDR3 length equals 13 residues. Germline lookup yields CDR1 MNHNY and CDR2 SVGAGI (reference sequence).

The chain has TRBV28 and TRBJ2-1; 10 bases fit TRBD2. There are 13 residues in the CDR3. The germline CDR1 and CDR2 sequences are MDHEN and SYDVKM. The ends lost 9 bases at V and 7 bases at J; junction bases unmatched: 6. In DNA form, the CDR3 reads TGTGCCAGTCGCTTAGCGGGAGGTAATGAGCAGTTCTTC. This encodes CASRLAGGNEQFF.

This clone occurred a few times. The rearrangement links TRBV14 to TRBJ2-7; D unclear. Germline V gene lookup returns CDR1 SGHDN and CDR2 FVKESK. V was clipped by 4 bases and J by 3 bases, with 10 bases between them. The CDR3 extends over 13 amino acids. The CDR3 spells CASSRSRGYEQYF. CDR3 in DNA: TGTGCCAGCAGCCGCTCCCGAGGCTACGAGCAGTACTTC.

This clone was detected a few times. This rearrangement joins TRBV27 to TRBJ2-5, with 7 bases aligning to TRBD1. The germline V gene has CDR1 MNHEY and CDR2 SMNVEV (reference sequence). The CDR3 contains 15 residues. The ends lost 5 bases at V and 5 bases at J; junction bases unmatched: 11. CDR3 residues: CASSLRQGLGETQYF. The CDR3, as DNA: TGTGCCAGCAGTCTCAGACAGGGATTAGGCGAGACCCAGTACTTC.

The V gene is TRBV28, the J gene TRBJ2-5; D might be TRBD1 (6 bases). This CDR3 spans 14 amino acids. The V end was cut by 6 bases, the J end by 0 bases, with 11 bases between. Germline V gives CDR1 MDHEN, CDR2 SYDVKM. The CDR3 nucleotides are TGTGCCAGCAGCCTAGGACAGAACCAAGAGACCCAGTACTTC. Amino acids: CASSLGQNQETQYF.

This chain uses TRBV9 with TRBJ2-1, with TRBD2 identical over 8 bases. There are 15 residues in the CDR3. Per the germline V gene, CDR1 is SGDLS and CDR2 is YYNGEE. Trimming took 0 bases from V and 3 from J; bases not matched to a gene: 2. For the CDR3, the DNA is TGTGCCAGCAGCGTAGCGCTAGCGGGCTACAATGAGCAGTTCTTC. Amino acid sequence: CASSVALAGYNEQFF. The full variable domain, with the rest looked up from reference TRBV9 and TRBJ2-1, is DSGVTQTPKHLITATGQRVTLRCSPRSGDLSVYWYQQSLDQGLQFLIQYYNGEERAKGNILERFSAQQFPDLHSELNLSSLELGDSALYFCASSVALAGYNEQFFGPGTRLTVL.

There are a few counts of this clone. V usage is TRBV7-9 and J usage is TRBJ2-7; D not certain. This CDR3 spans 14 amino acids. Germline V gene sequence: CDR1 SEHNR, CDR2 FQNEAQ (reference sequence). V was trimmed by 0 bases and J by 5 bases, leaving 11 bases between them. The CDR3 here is CASSLAATSNEQYF. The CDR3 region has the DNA TGTGCCAGCAGCTTAGCGGCTACGAGCAACGAGCAGTACTTC.

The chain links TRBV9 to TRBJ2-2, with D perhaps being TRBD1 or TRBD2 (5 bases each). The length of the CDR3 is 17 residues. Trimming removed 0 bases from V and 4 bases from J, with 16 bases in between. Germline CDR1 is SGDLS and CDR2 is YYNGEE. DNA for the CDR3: TGTGCCAGCAGCGTAGGGTTAGGTACAGGAGGCACCGGGGAGCTGTTTTTT. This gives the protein CASSVGLGTGGTGELFF.

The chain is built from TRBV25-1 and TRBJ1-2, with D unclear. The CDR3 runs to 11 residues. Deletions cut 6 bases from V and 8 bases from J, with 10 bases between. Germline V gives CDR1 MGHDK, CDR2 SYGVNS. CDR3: CASREVGGYTF. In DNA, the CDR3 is TGTGCCAGCAGGGAGGTCGGCGGCTACACCTTC.

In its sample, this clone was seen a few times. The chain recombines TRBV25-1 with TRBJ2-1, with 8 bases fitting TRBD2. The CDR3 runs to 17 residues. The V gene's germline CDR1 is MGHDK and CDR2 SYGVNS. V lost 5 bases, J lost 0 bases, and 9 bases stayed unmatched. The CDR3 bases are TGTGCCAGCAGTCCCGGGGGGGGGCCCAGCTCCTACAATGAGCAGTTCTTC. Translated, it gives CASSPGGGPSSYNEQFF.

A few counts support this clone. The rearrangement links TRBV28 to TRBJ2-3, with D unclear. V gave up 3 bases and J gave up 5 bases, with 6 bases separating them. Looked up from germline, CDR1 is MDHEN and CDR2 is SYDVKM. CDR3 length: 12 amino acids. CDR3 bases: TGTGCCAGCAGTTTTCCGGGAGATACGCAGTATTTT. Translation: CASSFPGDTQYF.

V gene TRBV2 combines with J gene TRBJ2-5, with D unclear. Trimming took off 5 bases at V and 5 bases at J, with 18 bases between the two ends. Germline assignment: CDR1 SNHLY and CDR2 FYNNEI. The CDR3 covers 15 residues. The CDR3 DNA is TGTGCCAGCAGTAAGGCCGACACCCCGAAGGAGACCCAGTACTTC. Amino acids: CASSKADTPKETQYF.